The T cell receptor (beta chain) under discussion was sequenced for a study of cytomegalovirus exposure and HLA in healthy donors. As to this clone: Its antigen is unknown.

The germline V gene encodes CDR1 SGHNT and CDR2 YYREEE (reference sequence). The CDR3 contains 14 residues. V was cut by 4 bases and J by 4 bases, with 14 bases left in between. Study results and limitations: An analysis done earlier found most TCR beta V segments productive about 87% or about 30% of the time.

13 Jbeta primers and 60 Vbeta primers were used for the PCR. Measured with immunoSEQ multiplex PCR; TCRdb has only the in-frame clones, and not every one. This table has 150,000 to 200,000 clones, around 87% appearing once. This chain joins TRBV5-4 and TRBJ2-5; D possibly corresponds to TRBD2 (6 bases). Sequenced material: PBMCs. This clonotype was obtained from a woman between 18 and 29 years old in good health and CMV-seronegative. The CDR3: CASSTPMGGETQYF. The CDR3 region has the DNA TGTGCCAGCAGCACCCCGATGGGAGGAGAGACCCAGTACTTC.